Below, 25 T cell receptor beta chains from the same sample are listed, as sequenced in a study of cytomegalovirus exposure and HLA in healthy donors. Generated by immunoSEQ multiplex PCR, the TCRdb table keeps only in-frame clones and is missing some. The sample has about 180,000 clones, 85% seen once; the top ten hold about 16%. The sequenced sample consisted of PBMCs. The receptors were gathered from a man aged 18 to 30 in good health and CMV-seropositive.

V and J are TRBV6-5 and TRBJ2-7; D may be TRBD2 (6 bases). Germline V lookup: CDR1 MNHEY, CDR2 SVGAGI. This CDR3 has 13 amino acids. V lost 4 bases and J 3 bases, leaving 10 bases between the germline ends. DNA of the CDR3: TGTGCCAGCAGTTTCCGGGACTTCTACGAGCAGTACTTC. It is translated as CASSFRDFYEQYF.

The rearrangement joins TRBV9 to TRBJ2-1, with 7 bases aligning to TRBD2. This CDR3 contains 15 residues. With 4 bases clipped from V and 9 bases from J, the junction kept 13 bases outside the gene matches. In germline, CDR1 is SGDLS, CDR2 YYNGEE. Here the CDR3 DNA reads TGTGCCAGCAGCCCCAATACTATGGCGGGAGTTGAGCAGTTCTTC. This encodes CASSPNTMAGVEQFF.

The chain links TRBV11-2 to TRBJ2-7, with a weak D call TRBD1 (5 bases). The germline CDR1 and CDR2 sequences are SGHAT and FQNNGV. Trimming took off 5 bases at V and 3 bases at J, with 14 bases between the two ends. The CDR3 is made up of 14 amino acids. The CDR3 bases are TGTGCCAGCAGCCTCGGTAGGGGCCACTACGAGCAGTACTTC. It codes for CASSLGRGHYEQYF.

In DNA form, the CDR3 reads TGCGCCAGCAGCGCCCGGGACAGGGGGCCCCACGAGCAGTACTTC. Translating it yields CASSARDRGPHEQYF. The chain employs TRBV5-1 and TRBJ2-7; the match to TRBD1 covers 12 bases. The CDR3 has 15 residues. Germline CDR1 is SGHRS and CDR2 is YFSETQ. The V gene end was trimmed by 4 bases and the J gene end by 5 bases; junction bases not matched to a gene: 7.

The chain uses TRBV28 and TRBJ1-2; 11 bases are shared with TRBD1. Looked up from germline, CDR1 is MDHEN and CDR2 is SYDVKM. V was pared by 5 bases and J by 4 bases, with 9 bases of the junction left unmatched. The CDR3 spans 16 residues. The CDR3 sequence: CASSQRTGGIFYGYTF. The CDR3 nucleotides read TGTGCCAGCAGTCAGCGGACAGGGGGCATATTCTATGGCTACACCTTC.

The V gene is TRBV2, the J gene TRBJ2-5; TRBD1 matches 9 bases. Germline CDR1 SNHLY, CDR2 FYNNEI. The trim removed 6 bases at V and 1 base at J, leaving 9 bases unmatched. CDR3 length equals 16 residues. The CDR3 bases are TGTGCCAGCAGGTTGGGGACAGGGCCAATCCAAGAGACCCAGTACTTC. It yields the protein CASRLGTGPIQETQYF.

CDR3 protein: CASSMDRETDTQYF. Written as DNA, the CDR3 is TGCGCCAGCAGCATGGACAGAGAAACAGATACGCAGTATTTT. The chain uses TRBV5-1 and TRBJ2-3; D perhaps matches TRBD1 (6 bases). The germline V gene encodes CDR1 SGHRS and CDR2 YFSETQ. The V end lost 4 bases, the J end lost 3 bases, and 12 bases lay between the germline ends. This CDR3 is built from 14 residues.

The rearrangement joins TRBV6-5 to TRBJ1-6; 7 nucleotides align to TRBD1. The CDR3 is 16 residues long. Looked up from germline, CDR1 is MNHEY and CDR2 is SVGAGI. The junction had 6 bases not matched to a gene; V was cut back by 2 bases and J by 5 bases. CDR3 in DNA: TGTGCCAGCAGTTACGTCCCGGGACAGCATAATTCACCCCTCCACTTT. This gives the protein CASSYVPGQHNSPLHF.

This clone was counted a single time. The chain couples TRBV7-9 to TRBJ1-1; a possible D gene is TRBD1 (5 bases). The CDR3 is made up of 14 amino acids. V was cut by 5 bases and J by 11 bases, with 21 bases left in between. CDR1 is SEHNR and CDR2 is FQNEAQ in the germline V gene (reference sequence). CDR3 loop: CASSDPSKGPLAFF. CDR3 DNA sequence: TGTGCCAGCAGCGACCCGTCGAAGGGGCCACTTGCTTTCTTT.

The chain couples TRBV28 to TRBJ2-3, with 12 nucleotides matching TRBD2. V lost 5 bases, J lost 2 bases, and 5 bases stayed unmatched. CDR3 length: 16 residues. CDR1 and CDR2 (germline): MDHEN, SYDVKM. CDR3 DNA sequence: TGTGCCAGCAGTCCCGCTAGCGGGAGGGCCACAGATACGCAGTATTTT. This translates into CASSPASGRATDTQYF.

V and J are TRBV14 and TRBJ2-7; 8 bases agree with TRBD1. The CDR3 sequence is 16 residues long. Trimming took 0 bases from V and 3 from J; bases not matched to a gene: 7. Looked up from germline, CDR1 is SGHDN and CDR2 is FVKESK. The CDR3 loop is CASSQDPGTGFYEQYF. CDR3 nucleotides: TGTGCCAGCAGCCAAGATCCAGGGACAGGCTTCTACGAGCAGTACTTC.

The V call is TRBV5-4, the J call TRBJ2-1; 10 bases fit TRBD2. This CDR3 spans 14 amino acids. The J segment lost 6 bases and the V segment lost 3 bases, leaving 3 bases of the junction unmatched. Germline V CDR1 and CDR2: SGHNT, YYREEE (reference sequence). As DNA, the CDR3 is TGTGCCAGCAGCTCCTGGACTAGCGGCAATGAGCAGTTCTTC. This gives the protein CASSSWTSGNEQFF.

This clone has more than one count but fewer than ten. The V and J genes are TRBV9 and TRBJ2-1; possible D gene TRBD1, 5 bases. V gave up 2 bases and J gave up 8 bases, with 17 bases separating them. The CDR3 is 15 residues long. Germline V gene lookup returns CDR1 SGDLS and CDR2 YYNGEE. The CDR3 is CASSVLRDKNHEQFF. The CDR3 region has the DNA TGTGCCAGCAGCGTTCTCAGGGATAAAAATCATGAGCAGTTCTTC.

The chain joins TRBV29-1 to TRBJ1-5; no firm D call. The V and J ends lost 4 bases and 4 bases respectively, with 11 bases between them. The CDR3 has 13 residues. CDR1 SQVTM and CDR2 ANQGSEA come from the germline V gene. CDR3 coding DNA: TGCAGCGTTGGGTCGCAACAAAATCAGCCCCAGCATTTT. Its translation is CSVGSQQNQPQHF. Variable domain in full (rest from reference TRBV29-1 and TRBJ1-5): SAVISQKPSRDICQRGTSLTIQCQVDSQVTMMFWYRQQPGQSLTLIATANQGSEATYESGFVIDKFPISRPNLTFSTLTVSNMSPEDSSIYLCSVGSQQNQPQHFGDGTRLSIL.

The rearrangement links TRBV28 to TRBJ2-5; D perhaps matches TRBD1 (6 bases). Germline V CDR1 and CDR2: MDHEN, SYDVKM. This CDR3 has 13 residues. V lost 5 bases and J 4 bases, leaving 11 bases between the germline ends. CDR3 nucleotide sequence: TGTGCCAGCAGTCCCACAGGGAGAGAGACCCAGTACTTC. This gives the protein CASSPTGRETQYF. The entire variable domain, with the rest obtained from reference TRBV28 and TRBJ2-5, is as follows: DVKVTQSSRYLVKRTGEKVFLECVQDMDHENMFWYRQDPGLGLRLIYFSYDVKMKEKGDIPEGYSVSREKKERFSLILESASTNQTSMYLCASSPTGRETQYFGPGTRLLVL.

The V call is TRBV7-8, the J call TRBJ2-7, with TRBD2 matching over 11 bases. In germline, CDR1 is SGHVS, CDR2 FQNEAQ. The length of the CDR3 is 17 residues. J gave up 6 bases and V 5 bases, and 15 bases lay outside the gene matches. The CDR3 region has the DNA TGTGCCAGCAGCACAGCCCCTACTAGCGGGAGAAATCGCGAGCAGTACTTC. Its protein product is CASSTAPTSGRNREQYF.

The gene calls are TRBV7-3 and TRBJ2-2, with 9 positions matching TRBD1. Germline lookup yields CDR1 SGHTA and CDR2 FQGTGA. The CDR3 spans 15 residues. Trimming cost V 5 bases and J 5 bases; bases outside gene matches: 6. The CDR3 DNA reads TGTGCCAGCAGCCCGACAGGGGGGGTTACCGGGGAGCTGTTTTTT. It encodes CASSPTGGVTGELFF.

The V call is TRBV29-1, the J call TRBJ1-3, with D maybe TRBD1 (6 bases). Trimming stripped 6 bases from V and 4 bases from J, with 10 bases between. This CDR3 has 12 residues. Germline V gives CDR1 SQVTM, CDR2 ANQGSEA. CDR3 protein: CSVWTEGNTIYF. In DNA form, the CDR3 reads TGCAGCGTCTGGACAGAGGGAAACACCATATATTTT.

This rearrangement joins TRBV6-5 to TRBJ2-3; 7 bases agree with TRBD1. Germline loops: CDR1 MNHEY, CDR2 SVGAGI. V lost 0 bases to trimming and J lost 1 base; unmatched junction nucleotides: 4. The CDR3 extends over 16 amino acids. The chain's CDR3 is CASSYSYDRGTDTQYF. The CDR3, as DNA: TGTGCCAGCAGTTACTCGTACGACAGGGGCACAGATACGCAGTATTTT.

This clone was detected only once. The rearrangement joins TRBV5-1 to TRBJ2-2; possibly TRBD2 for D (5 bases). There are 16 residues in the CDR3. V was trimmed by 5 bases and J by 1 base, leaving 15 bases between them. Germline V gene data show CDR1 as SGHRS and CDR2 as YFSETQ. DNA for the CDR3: TGCGCCAGCAGGATAGGAGCGGTCCAGAACACCGGGGAGCTGTTTTTT. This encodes CASRIGAVQNTGELFF.

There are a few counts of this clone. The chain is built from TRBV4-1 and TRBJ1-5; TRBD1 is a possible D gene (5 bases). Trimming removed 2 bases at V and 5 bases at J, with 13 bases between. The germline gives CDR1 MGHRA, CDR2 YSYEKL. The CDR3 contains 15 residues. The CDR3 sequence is CASSQSITGDQPQHF. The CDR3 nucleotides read TGCGCCAGCAGCCAATCCATTACGGGGGATCAGCCCCAGCATTTT.

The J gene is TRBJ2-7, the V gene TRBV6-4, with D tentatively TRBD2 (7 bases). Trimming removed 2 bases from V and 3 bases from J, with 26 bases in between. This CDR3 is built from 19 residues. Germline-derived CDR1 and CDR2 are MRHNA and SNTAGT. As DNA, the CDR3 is TGTGCCAGCAGTGACCCCCAAGACAGGCGACTAGCTACTGGCTACGAGCAGTACTTC. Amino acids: CASSDPQDRRLATGYEQYF.

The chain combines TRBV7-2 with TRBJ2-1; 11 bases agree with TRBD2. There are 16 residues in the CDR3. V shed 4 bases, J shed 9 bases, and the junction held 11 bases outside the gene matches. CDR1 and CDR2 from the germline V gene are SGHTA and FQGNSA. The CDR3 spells CASSYRLAGTLGEQFF. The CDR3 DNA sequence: TGTGCCAGCAGCTACCGACTAGCGGGAACTTTAGGTGAGCAGTTCTTC. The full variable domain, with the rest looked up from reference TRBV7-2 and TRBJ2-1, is GAGVSQSPSNKVTEKGKDVELRCDPISGHTALYWYRQSLGQGLEFLIYFQGNSAPDKSGLPSDRFSAERTGGSVSTLTIQRTQQEDSAVYLCASSYRLAGTLGEQFFGPGTRLTVL.

In DNA form, the CDR3 reads TGTGCCAGTAGTATCCTGTCGGGGAACTATGGCTACACCTTC. As protein: CASSILSGNYGYTF. V usage is TRBV19 and J usage is TRBJ1-2; D is undetermined. This CDR3 spans 14 amino acids. The germline V and J ends were trimmed by 3 bases and 2 bases, with 10 bases remaining between them. CDR1 and CDR2 (germline): LNHDA, SQIVND (reference sequence).

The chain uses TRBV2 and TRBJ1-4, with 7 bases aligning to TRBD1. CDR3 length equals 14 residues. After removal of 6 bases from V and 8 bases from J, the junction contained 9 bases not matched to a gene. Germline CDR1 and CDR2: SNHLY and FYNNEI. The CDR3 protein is CASRPGQVTEKLFF. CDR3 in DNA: TGTGCCAGCAGGCCCGGACAGGTGACCGAAAAACTGTTTTTT.